This T cell receptor beta chain was captured by sequencing in a study of T cell repertoires in cytomegalovirus infection. Looking at the study overall: Based on public TCR beta signatures, there were indications of CMV infection and of a matching HLA type. Findings and caveats of the study: Totalled public TCR beta family frequency picked out people who carried CMV plus the relevant HLA. The response measured ex vivo was dominated by TCR beta clonotypes (HLA-C-restricted and CMV-specific).

The sample holds a few counts of this clonotype. Its antigen is undetermined. TCRdb ran MiXCR on the reads and lists one entry per CDR3 protein. The table has 740,000 or so distinct CDR3 sequences, less than 40% seen once. J was trimmed by 6 bases and V by 3 bases; bases with no gene match: 4. CDR1 and CDR2 (germline): MDHEN, SYDVKM. CDR3 size: 13 residues. The sample consisted of PBMCs. The TCR comes from a human donor in good health (CMV status not recorded). Some clones in this sample may be carry-over from other donors' samples. V is TRBV28 and J is TRBJ1-2; 7 bases map to TRBD1. The CDR3 DNA reads as TGTGCCAGCAGTTTGAGGGGGCTGGATGGCTACACCTTC. It encodes CASSLRGLDGYTF.